This TCR beta chain is from a study of T cell repertoires in cytomegalovirus infection. This clonotype was counted at least ten times. V lost 1 base and J lost 3; bases outside the gene matches: 6. The CDR3 has 15 residues. Germline CDR1 SGHTA, CDR2 FQGNSA. A single record per CDR3 protein comes from TCRdb applying MiXCR to the reads. This table holds fewer than 300,000 distinct CDR3 sequences, about 23% found once. The specimen was PBMCs. The clonotype originates from a human donor in good health (CMV status not recorded). Some clones in this sample may be carry-over from other donors' samples. V usage is TRBV7-2 and J usage is TRBJ2-7, with TRBD1 matching 7 bases. The CDR3 loop reads CASSLDRDRLYEQYF. The CDR3 DNA is TGTGCCAGCAGCTTAGACCGGGACAGACTCTACGAGCAGTACTTC.